The 21 T cell receptor beta chains below were found in one sample sequenced in a study of T cells in Graves' hyperthyroidism and ophthalmopathy. Researchers amplified the TCR beta CDR3 regions from RNA transcripts. HTBI primers were employed in a first-round RT-PCR of the TCR CDR3. TCRdb used MiXCR to reprocess the multiplex PCR reads, holding one entry per CDR3 protein. The table records about 610,000 distinct CDR3 sequences, 14% to 15% of them present only once. The sequencing sample was made of blood. These receptors came from a middle-aged woman with Graves' ophthalmopathy.

This clonotype was detected ten times or more. The J gene is TRBJ1-1, the V gene TRBV29-1; D gene uncertain. Germline V lookup: CDR1 SQVTM, CDR2 ANQGSEA. This CDR3 has 13 amino acids. With 0 bases removed from V and 7 bases from J, the gap between germline ends came to 12 bases. CDR3 sequence (DNA): TGCAGCGTTGAAGAGTTGTTAACAGTTGAAGCTTTCTTT. It translates to CSVEELLTVEAFF. Together with reference TRBV29-1 and TRBJ1-1, the CDR3 gives the full variable domain: SAVISQKPSRDICQRGTSLTIQCQVDSQVTMMFWYRQQPGQSLTLIATANQGSEATYESGFVIDKFPISRPNLTFSTLTVSNMSPEDSSIYLCSVEELLTVEAFFGQGTRLTVV.

This clonotype appeared many times. This chain uses TRBV19 with TRBJ1-1; 8 bases agree with TRBD1. J lost 5 bases, V lost 11 bases, and 10 bases had no gene match. The length of the CDR3 is 13 residues. Germline values: CDR1 LNHDA, CDR2 SQIVND (reference sequence). Written as DNA, the CDR3 is TGTGCCGCCGAGACAGGGGTGCAAACTGAAGCTTTCTTT. Translation: CAAETGVQTEAFF.

For this clonotype: A much larger clone is a single base away; this may be a read error. The CDR3 does not end in the conserved phenylalanine or tryptophan, so this is likely a read error. The chain employs TRBV30 and TRBJ1-1; no firm D call. Trimming cost V 0 bases and J 3 bases, with 11 bases left between them. The CDR3 spans 14 residues. Germline CDR1 and CDR2: GTSNPN and SVGIG (reference sequence). Here the CDR3 reads CAWSVLLWDTEAFL. The CDR3 nucleotides read TGTGCCTGGAGTGTACTATTATGGGACACTGAAGCTTTCCTT.

In its sample, this clonotype was seen many times. V usage is TRBV7-8 and J usage is TRBJ1-2; D call uncertain. The germline V and J ends were trimmed by 5 bases and 4 bases, with 17 bases remaining between them. Germline V gene sequence: CDR1 SGHVS, CDR2 FQNEAQ. CDR3 length: 15 amino acids. In DNA form, the CDR3 reads TGTGCCAGCAGCCTCCGGAGCCCAGAGGGCTATGGCTACACCTTC. Amino acid sequence: CASSLRSPEGYGYTF.

In its sample, this clonotype was seen many times. The chain recombines TRBV6-1 with TRBJ2-7; 7 nucleotides match TRBD1. The V and J ends lost 6 bases and 2 bases, in that order; junction bases with no gene match: 7. This CDR3 has 14 amino acids. The germline gives CDR1 MNHNS, CDR2 SASEGT. The DNA of the CDR3 is TGTGCCAGCAGGATCAGGGACAGAACCTACGAGCAGTACTTC. Translated, it gives CASRIRDRTYEQYF.

This clonotype appeared many times. The chain carries TRBV6-5 and TRBJ2-4; D is possibly TRBD1 (5 bases). The V and J ends lost 0 bases and 3 bases respectively, with 9 bases between them. The CDR3 totals 15 residues. CDR1 MNHEY and CDR2 SVGAGI come from the germline V gene. Written as DNA, the CDR3 is TGTGCCAGCAGTTACTCAACAGGCGGCAAAAACATTCAGTACTTC. Protein sequence: CASSYSTGGKNIQYF.

This chain uses TRBV24-1 with TRBJ2-2; D is perhaps TRBD1 (8 bases). CDR1 is KGHDR and CDR2 is SFDVKD in the germline V gene. Trimming shortened V by 12 bases and J by 3 bases, and 16 bases separated the two germline ends. The length of the CDR3 is 14 residues. The CDR3 here is CAAGDRGDTGELFF. The CDR3 coding sequence is TGTGCCGCGGGAGACAGGGGAGACACCGGGGAGCTGTTTTTT.

This clonotype showed up many times. The V and J genes are TRBV2 and TRBJ1-1; 8 bases align to TRBD1. Unmatched junction bases numbered 3, after V lost 4 bases and J lost 5 bases. The CDR3 totals 13 residues. The germline gives CDR1 SNHLY, CDR2 FYNNEI. The DNA for the CDR3 is TGTGCCAGCAGTGGTCAGGGGGCGACTGAAGCTTTCTTT. As protein: CASSGQGATEAFF.

This chain's CDR3 is CASRPRGQTDYGYTF. In DNA, the CDR3 is TGTGCCAGCAGACCACGGGGCCAGACAGACTATGGCTACACCTTC. J is TRBJ1-2 and V is TRBV12-3 or TRBV12-4, with a possible D match to TRBD1 (5 bases). The V and J ends lost 6 bases and 3 bases respectively, with 17 bases between them. The CDR3 runs 15 residues.

The chain recombines TRBV5-1 with TRBJ2-7; 10 bases fit TRBD2. Germline CDR1 reads SGHRS; CDR2 reads YFSETQ. J was trimmed by 3 bases and V by 4 bases; bases with no gene match: 19. This CDR3 is 19 amino acids long. CDR3 sequence: CASSVGLLAGPEKIYEQYF. CDR3 DNA: TGCGCCAGCAGCGTTGGGTTACTAGCGGGACCTGAGAAGATCTACGAGCAGTACTTC.

This clonotype came up many times. The chain combines TRBV28 with TRBJ1-1; no reliable D call. In germline, CDR1 is MDHEN, CDR2 SYDVKM. V was trimmed by 5 bases and J by 0 bases, leaving 13 bases between them. The CDR3 consists of 15 residues. CDR3 amino acids: CASSPGVGMNTEAFF. The CDR3 DNA sequence: TGTGCCAGCAGTCCCGGCGTGGGGATGAACACTGAAGCTTTCTTT.

The chain couples TRBV29-1 to TRBJ2-5; 7 bases are shared with TRBD1. The CDR3 sequence is 13 residues long. The ends lost 6 bases at V and 7 bases at J; junction bases unmatched: 11. CDR1 is SQVTM and CDR2 is ANQGSEA in the germline V gene. The CDR3 DNA follows: TGCAGCGTGGGGGACAGTCCGGCGGGGACCCAGTACTTC. It encodes CSVGDSPAGTQYF.

This clonotype has ten or more counts. V is TRBV24-1 and J is TRBJ2-3, with D hard to call. Trimming removed 9 bases at V and 1 base at J, with 7 bases between. The V gene's germline CDR1 is KGHDR and CDR2 SFDVKD. The CDR3 is made up of 12 amino acids. This CDR3 is CATGWGTDTQYF. CDR3 nucleotides: TGTGCCACCGGGTGGGGCACAGATACGCAGTATTTT.

The V gene is TRBV28, the J gene TRBJ2-7; D possibly uses TRBD1 or TRBD2 (5 bases each). The germline CDR1 and CDR2 sequences are MDHEN and SYDVKM. V shed 4 bases and J shed 2 bases, with 12 bases lying between them. This CDR3 is built from 14 residues. The CDR3 nucleotides are TGTGCCAGCAGTTACCGGGACGAGACCTACGAGCAGTACTTC. Amino acid sequence: CASSYRDETYEQYF.

The chain combines TRBV3-1 with TRBJ1-2; D call uncertain. Looked up from germline, CDR1 is LGHDT and CDR2 is YNNKEL (reference sequence). The CDR3 sequence is 19 residues long. V gave up 4 bases and J gave up 6 bases, with 30 bases separating them. CDR3 sequence (DNA): TGTGCCAGCAGCCTATATGAAAGGACCTTCCTCTCTACAGACGATGGCTACACCTTC. Protein: CASSLYERTFLSTDDGYTF.

At least ten counts were recorded for this clonotype. The rearrangement links TRBV28 to TRBJ2-7; D not certain. CDR3 size: 11 residues. V shed 8 bases and J shed 0 bases, with 5 bases lying between them. Germline V lookup: CDR1 MDHEN, CDR2 SYDVKM. As DNA, the CDR3 is TGTGCCAGCGGTTCCTCCTACGAGCAGTACTTC. It is translated as CASGSSYEQYF. The variable domain in full, completed from reference TRBV28 and TRBJ2-7, reads DVKVTQSSRYLVKRTGEKVFLECVQDMDHENMFWYRQDPGLGLRLIYFSYDVKMKEKGDIPEGYSVSREKKERFSLILESASTNQTSMYLCASGSSYEQYFGPGTRLTVT.

This clonotype showed up many times. The chain recombines TRBV6-1 with TRBJ2-7; D call uncertain. The CDR3 is 15 residues long. Germline loops: CDR1 MNHNS, CDR2 SASEGT. Trimming stripped 3 bases from V and 0 bases from J, with 12 bases between. CDR3 sequence: CASSDGLLHSYEQYF. Here the CDR3 DNA reads TGTGCCAGCAGTGATGGGCTCCTACACTCCTACGAGCAGTACTTC.

In this sample, this clonotype turned up many times. The chain couples TRBV20-1 to TRBJ2-7; TRBD2 agrees at 7 bases. The germline gives CDR1 DFQATT, CDR2 SNEGSKA (reference sequence). CDR3 length: 13 residues. J lost 3 bases, V lost 3 bases, and 5 bases had no gene match. The CDR3 bases are TGCAGTGCTAGGGGGAGGGCGGTCTACGAGCAGTACTTC. Residues: CSARGRAVYEQYF.

There are many counts of this clonotype. This chain uses TRBV20-1 with TRBJ1-6; unclear D gene. V was cut by 0 bases and J by 14 bases, with 8 bases left in between. This CDR3 contains 11 residues. Germline assignment: CDR1 DFQATT and CDR2 SNEGSKA (reference sequence). In DNA, the CDR3 is TGCAGTGCTAGAGAAGGGCGGACCCTCCACTTT. Translating gives CSAREGRTLHF.

V usage is TRBV7-9 and J usage is TRBJ2-5; D is possibly TRBD1 or TRBD2 (6 bases each). This CDR3 is 16 amino acids long. Looked up from germline, CDR1 is SEHNR and CDR2 is FQNEAQ (reference sequence). V dropped 5 bases and J dropped 7 bases, with 23 bases sitting between them. The CDR3 sequence is CASSPLQRAKGGTQYF. DNA for the CDR3: TGTGCCAGCAGCCCACTACAACGGGCCAAGGGGGGGACCCAGTACTTC.

Only a few counts were recorded for this clonotype. This rearrangement joins TRBV12-3 or TRBV12-4 to TRBJ2-7, with D hard to call. CDR3 length: 15 residues. Trimming pared 6 bases from V and 6 bases from J, leaving 21 bases between. This chain's CDR3 is CASSPFPPLKGEQYF. CDR3 coding DNA: TGTGCCAGCAGCCCATTCCCGCCCCTAAAGGGCGAGCAGTACTTC.